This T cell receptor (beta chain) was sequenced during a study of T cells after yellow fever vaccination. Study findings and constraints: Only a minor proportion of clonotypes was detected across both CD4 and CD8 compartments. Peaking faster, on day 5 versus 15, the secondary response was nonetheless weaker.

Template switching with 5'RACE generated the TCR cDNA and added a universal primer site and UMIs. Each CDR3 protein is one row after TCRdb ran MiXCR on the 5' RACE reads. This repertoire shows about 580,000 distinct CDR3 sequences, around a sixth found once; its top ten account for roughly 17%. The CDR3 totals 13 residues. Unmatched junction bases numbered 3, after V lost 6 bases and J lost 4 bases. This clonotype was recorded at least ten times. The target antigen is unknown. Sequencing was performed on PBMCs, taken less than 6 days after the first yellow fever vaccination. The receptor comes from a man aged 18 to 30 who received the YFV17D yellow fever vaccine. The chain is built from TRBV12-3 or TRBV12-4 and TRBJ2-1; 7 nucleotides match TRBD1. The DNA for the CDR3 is TGTGCCAGCAGAGGGGGCCAGTACAATGAGCAGTTCTTC. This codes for CASRGGQYNEQFF.